This T cell receptor beta chain appears in the sequencing data of a study of CD8 T cells in Susac syndrome. RNA, at roughly 0.5 to 1 ug, was reverse transcribed with random hexamers. TCR beta CDR3 was amplified by immunoSEQ multiplex PCR. This amplification extended across 54 Vbeta and 13 Jbeta segments. TCRdb itself ran the immunoSEQ multiplex PCR reads through MiXCR, one entry per CDR3 protein. The sample has about 200,000 distinct CDR3 sequences, 90% to 95% seen once. Trimming removed 0 bases from V and 4 bases from J; junction bases left unmatched: 7. Germline-derived CDR1 and CDR2 are SGHVS and FQNEAQ. CDR3 size: 16 residues. This clonotype was seen just once. CD8+ and CD4+ blood T cells underwent TCR beta sequencing. The patients with Susac syndrome satisfied recently defined diagnostic criteria for either definite or probable disease.

The sequenced material came from CD4+ T cells from PBMCs. The TCR was taken from a human donor with Susac syndrome. The chain carries TRBV7-8 and TRBJ2-5; 8 nucleotides align to TRBD1. This CDR3 is CASSLAQGASPETQYF. CDR3 coding DNA: TGTGCCAGCAGCTTAGCGCAGGGGGCCTCTCCAGAGACCCAGTACTTC.